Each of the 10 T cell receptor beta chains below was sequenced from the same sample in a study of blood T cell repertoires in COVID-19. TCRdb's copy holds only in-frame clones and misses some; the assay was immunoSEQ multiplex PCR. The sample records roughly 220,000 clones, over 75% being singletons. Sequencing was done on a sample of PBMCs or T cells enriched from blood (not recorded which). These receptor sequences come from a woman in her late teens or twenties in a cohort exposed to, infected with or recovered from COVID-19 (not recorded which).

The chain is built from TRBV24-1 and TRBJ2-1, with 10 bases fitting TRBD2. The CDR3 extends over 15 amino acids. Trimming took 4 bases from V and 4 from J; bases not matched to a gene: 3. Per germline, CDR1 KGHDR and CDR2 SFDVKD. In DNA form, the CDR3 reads TGTGCCACCAGTGAAAGCGGGAGGGGGTACAATGAGCAGTTCTTC. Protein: CATSESGRGYNEQFF.

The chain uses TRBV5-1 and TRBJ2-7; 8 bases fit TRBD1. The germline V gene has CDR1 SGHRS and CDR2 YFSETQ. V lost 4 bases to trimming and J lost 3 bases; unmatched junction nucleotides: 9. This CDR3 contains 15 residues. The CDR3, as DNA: TGCGCCAGCAGCCCGCAGGGGGCTTTGGACTACGAGCAGTACTTC. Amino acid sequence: CASSPQGALDYEQYF. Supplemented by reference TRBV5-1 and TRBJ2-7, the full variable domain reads KAGVTQTPRYLIKTRGQQVTLSCSPISGHRSVSWYQQTPGQGLQFLFEYFSETQRNKGNFPGRFSGRQFSNSRSEMNVSTLELGDSALYLCASSPQGALDYEQYFGPGTRLTVT.

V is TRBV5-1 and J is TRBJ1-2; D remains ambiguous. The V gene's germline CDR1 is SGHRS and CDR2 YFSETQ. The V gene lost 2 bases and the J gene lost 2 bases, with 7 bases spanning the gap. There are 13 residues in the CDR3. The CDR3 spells CASSLVENYGYTF. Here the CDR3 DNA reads TGCGCCAGCAGCTTAGTAGAGAACTATGGCTACACCTTC.

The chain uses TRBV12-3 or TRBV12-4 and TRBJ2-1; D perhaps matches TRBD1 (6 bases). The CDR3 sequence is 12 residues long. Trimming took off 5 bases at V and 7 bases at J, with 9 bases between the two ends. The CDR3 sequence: CASSQTGNEQFF. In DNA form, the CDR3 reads TGTGCCAGCAGTCAGACAGGTAATGAGCAGTTCTTC.

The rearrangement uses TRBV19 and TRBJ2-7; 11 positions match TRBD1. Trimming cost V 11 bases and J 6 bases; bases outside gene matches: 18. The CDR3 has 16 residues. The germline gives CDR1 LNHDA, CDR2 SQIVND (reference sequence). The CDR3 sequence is CASAVSGQGAEAEQYF. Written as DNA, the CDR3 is TGTGCCTCAGCGGTTAGCGGACAGGGGGCGGAAGCCGAGCAGTACTTC.

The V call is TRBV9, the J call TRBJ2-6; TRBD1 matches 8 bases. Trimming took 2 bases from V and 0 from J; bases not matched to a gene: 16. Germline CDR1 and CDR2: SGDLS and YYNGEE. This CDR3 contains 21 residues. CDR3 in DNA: TGTGCCAGCAGCGTCCTGCCCCTAGGACAGGGAATTGCCTCTGGGGCCAACGTCCTGACTTTC. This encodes CASSVLPLGQGIASGANVLTF.

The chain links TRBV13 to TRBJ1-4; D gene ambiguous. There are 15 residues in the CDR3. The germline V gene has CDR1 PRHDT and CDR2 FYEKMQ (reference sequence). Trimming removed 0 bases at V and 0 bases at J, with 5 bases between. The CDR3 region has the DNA TGTGCCAGCAGCTTAGGGACTGCAACTAATGAAAAACTGTTTTTT. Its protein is CASSLGTATNEKLFF.

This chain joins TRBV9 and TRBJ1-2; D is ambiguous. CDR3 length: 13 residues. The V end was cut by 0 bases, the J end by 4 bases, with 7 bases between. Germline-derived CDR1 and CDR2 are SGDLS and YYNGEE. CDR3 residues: CASSVGGSYGYTF. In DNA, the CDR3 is TGTGCCAGCAGCGTAGGAGGCAGCTATGGCTACACCTTC. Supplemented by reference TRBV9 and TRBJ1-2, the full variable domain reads DSGVTQTPKHLITATGQRVTLRCSPRSGDLSVYWYQQSLDQGLQFLIQYYNGEERAKGNILERFSAQQFPDLHSELNLSSLELGDSALYFCASSVGGSYGYTFGSGTRLTVV.

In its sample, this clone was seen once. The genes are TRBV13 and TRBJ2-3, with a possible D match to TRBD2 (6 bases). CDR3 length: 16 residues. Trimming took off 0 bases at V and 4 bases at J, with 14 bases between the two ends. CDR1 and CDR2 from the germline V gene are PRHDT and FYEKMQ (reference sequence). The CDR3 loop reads CASSLGLAGGADTQYF. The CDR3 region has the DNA TGTGCCAGCAGCTTAGGACTAGCTGGGGGTGCAGATACGCAGTATTTT.

CDR3 in amino acids: CASSFIPGLAGSSDTQYF. CDR3 DNA sequence: TGCGCCAGCAGCTTTATCCCGGGACTAGCGGGAAGTTCAGATACGCAGTATTTT. The chain is built from TRBV5-1 and TRBJ2-3; 13 nucleotides match TRBD2. V lost 2 bases to trimming and J lost 4 bases; unmatched junction nucleotides: 10. The germline gives CDR1 SGHRS, CDR2 YFSETQ. CDR3 length equals 18 residues. Combining the CDR3 with reference TRBV5-1 and TRBJ2-3 gives the whole variable domain KAGVTQTPRYLIKTRGQQVTLSCSPISGHRSVSWYQQTPGQGLQFLFEYFSETQRNKGNFPGRFSGRQFSNSRSEMNVSTLELGDSALYLCASSFIPGLAGSSDTQYFGPGTRLTVL.